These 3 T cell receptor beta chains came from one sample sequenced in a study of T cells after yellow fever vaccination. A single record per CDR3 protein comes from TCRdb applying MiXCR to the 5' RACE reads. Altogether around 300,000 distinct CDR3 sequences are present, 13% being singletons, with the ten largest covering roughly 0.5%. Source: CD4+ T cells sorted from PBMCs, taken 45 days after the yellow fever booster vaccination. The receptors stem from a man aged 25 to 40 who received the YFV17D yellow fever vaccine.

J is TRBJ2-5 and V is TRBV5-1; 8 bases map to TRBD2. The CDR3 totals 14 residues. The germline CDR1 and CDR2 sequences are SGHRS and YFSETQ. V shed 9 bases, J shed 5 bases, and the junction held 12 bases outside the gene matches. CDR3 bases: TGCGCCACCTCGGGAGGGACGCCGGGGGAGACCCAGTACTTC. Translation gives CATSGGTPGETQYF.

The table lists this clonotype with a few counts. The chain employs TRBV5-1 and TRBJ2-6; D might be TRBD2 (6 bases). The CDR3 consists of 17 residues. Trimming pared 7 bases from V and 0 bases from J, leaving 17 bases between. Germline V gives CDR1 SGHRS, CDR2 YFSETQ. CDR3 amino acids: CASGTGLEVSGANVLTF. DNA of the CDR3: TGCGCCAGCGGGACGGGACTGGAAGTCTCTGGGGCCAACGTCCTGACTTTC.

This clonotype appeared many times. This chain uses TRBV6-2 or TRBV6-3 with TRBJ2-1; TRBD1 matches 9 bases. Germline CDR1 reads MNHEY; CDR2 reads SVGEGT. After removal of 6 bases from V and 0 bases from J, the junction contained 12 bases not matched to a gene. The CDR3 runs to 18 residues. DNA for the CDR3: TGTGCCAGCAGACCGGGACAGGGAACGCGAAGCTCCTACAATGAGCAGTTCTTC. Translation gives CASRPGQGTRSSYNEQFF.